Each of the 20 T cell receptor beta chains below was sequenced from the same sample in a study of cytomegalovirus exposure and HLA in healthy donors. The PCR was carried out with 60 Vbeta primers and 13 Jbeta primers. Produced via immunoSEQ multiplex PCR; TCRdb's table is partial and in-frame only. The sample has some 140,000 clones; roughly 83% are singletons. Sequencing was done on a sample of PBMCs. The source is a young man in good health and CMV-seropositive.

The count of this clone is one. V gene TRBV21-1 combines with J gene TRBJ1-5; the table's D call, TRBD1, has no DNA check behind it. TRBV21-1 is marked as a pseudogene. This CDR3 contains 17 residues. CDR3 in amino acids: CASSPQWTGNTKQPQHF. CDR3 sequence (DNA): TGTGCCAGCAGCCCACAGTGGACAGGGAATACCAAACAGCCCCAGCATTTT.

This clone turned up a few times. V usage is TRBV10-3 and J usage is TRBJ1-2; D gene uncertain. CDR1 is ENHRY, CDR2 SYGVKD, per germline. The CDR3 totals 11 residues. V shed 2 bases and J shed 8 bases, with 6 bases lying between them. The CDR3 sequence is CAISESRGYTF. The CDR3, as DNA: TGTGCCATCAGTGAGAGCCGCGGCTACACCTTC.

This chain connects TRBV30 to TRBJ2-7; 7 nucleotides agree with TRBD1. Germline V gene sequence: CDR1 GTSNPN, CDR2 SVGIG (reference sequence). The V segment lost 3 bases and the J segment 6 bases; nucleotides outside the gene matches: 2. The CDR3 runs to 11 residues. The CDR3 DNA sequence: TGTGCCTGGAGCCGGACAGGCGAGCAGTACTTC. Translation: CAWSRTGEQYF.

This chain joins TRBV28 and TRBJ2-3, with TRBD1 matching 7 bases. In germline, CDR1 is MDHEN, CDR2 SYDVKM. The junction had 13 bases not matched to a gene; V was cut back by 8 bases and J by 8 bases. The CDR3 sequence is 14 residues long. CDR3 sequence: CASYRQGKGGTQYF. The CDR3 bases are TGTGCCAGCTACCGACAGGGAAAAGGGGGTACGCAGTATTTT.

The chain employs TRBV6-6 and TRBJ2-6; D might be TRBD1 (6 bases). V was pared by 7 bases and J by 2 bases, with 12 bases between. This CDR3 contains 15 residues. The germline CDR1 and CDR2 sequences are MNHNY and SVGAGI (reference sequence). This CDR3 reads CASNTGNTGANVLTF. The DNA for the CDR3 is TGTGCCAGCAATACAGGGAATACTGGGGCCAACGTCCTGACTTTC.

The chain is built from TRBV5-8 and TRBJ2-5, with 7 nucleotides matching TRBD2. J lost 2 bases, V lost 3 bases, and 7 bases had no gene match. Germline V gene data show CDR1 as SGHTS and CDR2 as YDEGEE. CDR3 length equals 15 residues. The CDR3 DNA is TGTGCCAGCAGCTCGCCTCTAGCGGTACAAGAGACCCAGTACTTC. Translated: CASSSPLAVQETQYF.

The chain is built from TRBV7-9 and TRBJ1-2; no definite D call. V lost 1 base, J lost 5 bases, and 17 bases lay in between. Germline V gene data show CDR1 as SEHNR and CDR2 as FQNEAQ (reference sequence). The CDR3 is 16 amino acids. As DNA, the CDR3 is TGTGCCAGCAGCTTAGGAGGGAGGGTTCCGGTTTATGGCTACACCTTC. Its translation is CASSLGGRVPVYGYTF.

This chain links TRBV29-1 with TRBJ1-1, with D maybe TRBD1 (5 bases). V gave up 7 bases and J gave up 4 bases, with 13 bases separating them. The CDR3 consists of 12 residues. The germline gives CDR1 SQVTM, CDR2 ANQGSEA. The CDR3 DNA is TGCAGCGGGTTTTTGGGGGGCACTGAAGCTTTCTTT. As protein: CSGFLGGTEAFF. Full variable domain (remainder filled in from reference TRBV29-1 and TRBJ1-1): SAVISQKPSRDICQRGTSLTIQCQVDSQVTMMFWYRQQPGQSLTLIATANQGSEATYESGFVIDKFPISRPNLTFSTLTVSNMSPEDSSIYLCSGFLGGTEAFFGQGTRLTVV.

The V and J genes are TRBV4-3 and TRBJ2-3; 10 bases map to TRBD2. The length of the CDR3 is 16 residues. Germline V gene data show CDR1 as LGHNA and CDR2 as YSLEER. V lost 0 bases, J lost 3 bases, and 3 bases stayed unmatched. The CDR3 coding sequence is TGCGCCAGCAGCCAAGATGCACTAGCGGGGACAGATACGCAGTATTTT. It translates to CASSQDALAGTDTQYF.

The rearrangement joins TRBV30 to TRBJ2-3; TRBD2 might be the D (6 bases). The germline V and J ends were trimmed by 8 bases and 2 bases, with 11 bases remaining between them. In germline, CDR1 is GTSNPN, CDR2 SVGIG (reference sequence). CDR3 size: 12 residues. In DNA form, the CDR3 reads TGTGCCGGCGGGGAGAACACAGATACGCAGTATTTT. Translation gives CAGGENTDTQYF.

This chain uses TRBV6-1 with TRBJ1-2, with 9 bases that match TRBD1. This CDR3 has 15 amino acids. The V and J ends lost 6 bases and 3 bases, in that order; junction bases with no gene match: 8. The germline V gene encodes CDR1 MNHNS and CDR2 SASEGT. The DNA of the CDR3 is TGTGCCAGCAGGTCCGGACAGGGGAGGGACTATGGCTACACCTTC. Encoded protein: CASRSGQGRDYGYTF.

Only a few counts were recorded for this clone. The rearrangement links TRBV12-5 to TRBJ2-3; the D is unclear. The V end lost 0 bases, the J end lost 9 bases, and 10 bases lay between the germline ends. The CDR3 totals 13 residues. Germline loops: CDR1 LGHNT, CDR2 FRNRAP. This chain's CDR3 is CASGLVAGSTQYF. The CDR3, as DNA: TGTGCTAGTGGTTTGGTAGCAGGATCGACGCAGTATTTT.

This sequence joins TRBV18 and TRBJ2-7; possibly TRBD2 for D (6 bases). CDR1 and CDR2 from the germline V gene are KGHSH and LQKENI. The CDR3 is 13 residues long. V was trimmed by 6 bases and J by 4 bases, leaving 13 bases between them. The CDR3: CASSGGTGYEQYF. The CDR3 nucleotides read TGTGCCAGCTCTGGGGGGACTGGTTACGAGCAGTACTTC. Looking up the rest from reference TRBV18 and TRBJ2-7 gives the full variable domain: NAGVMQNPRHLVRRRGQEARLRCSPMKGHSHVYWYRQLPEEGLKFMVYLQKENIIDESGMPKERFSAEFPKEGPSILRIQQVVRGDSAAYFCASSGGTGYEQYFGPGTRLTVT.

CDR3 nucleotides: TGTGCCAGCAGCTTAGGTCAGGGCCAAGAGACCCAGTACTTC. Residues: CASSLGQGQETQYF. This chain links TRBV7-2 with TRBJ2-5; perhaps TRBD1 as D (5 bases). Trimming left V 1 base short and J 1 base short, with 7 bases between. This CDR3 is built from 14 residues. Germline V CDR1 and CDR2: SGHTA, FQGNSA.

The rearrangement links TRBV30 to TRBJ2-4, with TRBD1 matching over 7 bases. V shed 2 bases and J 8 bases; nucleotides not matched to a gene: 6. Germline-derived CDR1 and CDR2 are GTSNPN and SVGIG (reference sequence). The CDR3 is made up of 13 amino acids. This chain's CDR3 is CAWSPTGPDIQYF. DNA of the CDR3: TGTGCCTGGAGTCCGACAGGGCCGGACATTCAGTACTTC.

The chain combines TRBV19 with TRBJ1-3; D is undetermined. V lost 7 bases and J 0 bases, leaving 13 bases between the germline ends. Germline CDR1 and CDR2: LNHDA and SQIVND (reference sequence). This CDR3 has 15 residues. DNA for the CDR3: TGTGCCAGTATTGGATCTTGGAGCTCTGGAAACACCATATATTTT. Amino acids: CASIGSWSSGNTIYF.

The chain joins TRBV6-5 to TRBJ1-5; TRBD1 matches at 9 bases. The CDR3 is 15 amino acids. Germline V gene sequence: CDR1 MNHEY, CDR2 SVGAGI. Germline trimming cut 4 bases from V and 7 bases from J; bases unmatched to any gene: 8. CDR3 DNA sequence: TGTGCCAGCAGTTCACAGGGGGCTGGTCGGCAGCCCCAGCATTTT. Protein sequence: CASSSQGAGRQPQHF.

The V gene is TRBV5-1, the J gene TRBJ2-2; D remains ambiguous. This CDR3 has 14 amino acids. Germline CDR1 is SGHRS and CDR2 is YFSETQ. The V gene lost 4 bases and the J gene lost 7 bases, with 14 bases spanning the gap. The CDR3 region is CASSAATTRGELFF. The CDR3 DNA follows: TGCGCCAGCAGCGCGGCCACTACTCGCGGGGAGCTGTTTTTT.

The chain is built from TRBV5-1 and TRBJ2-2; TRBD2 matches 16 bases. The CDR3 loop spans 18 amino acids. Per germline, CDR1 SGHRS and CDR2 YFSETQ. J gave up 3 bases and V 9 bases, and 11 bases lay outside the gene matches. The CDR3, as DNA: TGCGCCACTAGCGCGGGACTAGCGGGGGGGCCGGACACCGGGGAGCTGTTTTTT. Protein sequence: CATSAGLAGGPDTGELFF.

The rearrangement joins TRBV29-1 to TRBJ2-7, with TRBD1 identical over 8 bases. This CDR3 is built from 14 residues. Trimming at V came to 3 bases and at J to 0 bases, leaving 4 bases not matched to a gene. Looked up from germline, CDR1 is SQVTM and CDR2 is ANQGSEA. CDR3 DNA: TGCAGCGTTGAGCCCGGGACAGGCTCCTACGAGCAGTACTTC. This sequence encodes CSVEPGTGSYEQYF.